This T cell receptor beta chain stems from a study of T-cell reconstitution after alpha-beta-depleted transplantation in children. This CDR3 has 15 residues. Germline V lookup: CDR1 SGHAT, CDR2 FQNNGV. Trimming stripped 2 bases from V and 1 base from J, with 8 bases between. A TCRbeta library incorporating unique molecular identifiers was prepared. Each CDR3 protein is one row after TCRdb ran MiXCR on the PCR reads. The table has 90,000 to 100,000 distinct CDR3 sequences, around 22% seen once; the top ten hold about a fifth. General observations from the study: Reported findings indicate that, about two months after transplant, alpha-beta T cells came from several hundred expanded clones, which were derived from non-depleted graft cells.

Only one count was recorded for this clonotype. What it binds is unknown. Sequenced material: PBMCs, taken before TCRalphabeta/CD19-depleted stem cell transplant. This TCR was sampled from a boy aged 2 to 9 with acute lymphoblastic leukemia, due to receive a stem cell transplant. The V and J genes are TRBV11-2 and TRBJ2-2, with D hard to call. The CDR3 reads CASSLLLRNTGELFF. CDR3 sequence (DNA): TGTGCCAGCAGCTTATTACTCCGGAACACCGGGGAGCTGTTTTTT.